This T cell receptor beta chain originates from a study of shared clonotypes between healthy human individuals. Whole-study findings and limits: It was anticipated that sequencing depth would influence how many clonotypes donors shared.

For sorted subsets, roughly 200 ng DNA per replicate equaled approximately 32,000 T cell genomes. Method: immunoSEQ multiplex PCR; TCRdb's copy keeps in-frame clones and lacks some. The data contain about 2.1 million clones, just under 95% of them singletons. As to this clone: Its antigen is not known.

CDR1 MNHNS and CDR2 SASEGT come from the germline V gene. The germline V and J ends were trimmed by 2 bases and 4 bases, with 20 bases remaining between them. The CDR3 spans 17 residues. Naivety among CD8 cells was defined by CD45RO negativity and positive CCR7 selection, thereby excluding terminally differentiated effector memory CD45RA+ cells. The source of this sequence is a man younger than 35 in good health. Some clones in this sample may be carry-over from other donors' samples. The specimen was naive CD8+ T cells from PBMCs. The V and J genes are TRBV6-1 and TRBJ1-1; weak D call: TRBD1 (5 bases). CDR3 sequence (DNA): TGTGCCAGCAGTGAACATCCCCCTCAGGGAGTTGGCACTGAAGCTTTCTTT. Protein sequence: CASSEHPPQGVGTEAFF.